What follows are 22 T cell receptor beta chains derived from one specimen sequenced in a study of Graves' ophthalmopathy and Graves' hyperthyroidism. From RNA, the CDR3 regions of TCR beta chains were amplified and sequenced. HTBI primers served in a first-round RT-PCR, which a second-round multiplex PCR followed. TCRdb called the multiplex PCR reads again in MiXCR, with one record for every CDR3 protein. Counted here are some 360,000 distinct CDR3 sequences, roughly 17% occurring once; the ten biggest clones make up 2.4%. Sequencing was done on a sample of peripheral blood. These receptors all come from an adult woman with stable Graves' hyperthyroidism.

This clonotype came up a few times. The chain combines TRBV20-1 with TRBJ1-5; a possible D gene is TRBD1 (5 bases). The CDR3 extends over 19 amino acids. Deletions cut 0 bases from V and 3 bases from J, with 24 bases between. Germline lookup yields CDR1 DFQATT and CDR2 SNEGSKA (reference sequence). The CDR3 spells CSARDLGPLARGINQPQHF. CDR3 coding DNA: TGCAGTGCTAGAGATCTGGGCCCCTTGGCGAGGGGAATCAATCAGCCCCAGCATTTT.

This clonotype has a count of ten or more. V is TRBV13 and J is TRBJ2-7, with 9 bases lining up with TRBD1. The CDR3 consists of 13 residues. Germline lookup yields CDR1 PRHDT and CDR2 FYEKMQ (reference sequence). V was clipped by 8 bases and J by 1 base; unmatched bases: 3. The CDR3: CASGDRGSYEQYF. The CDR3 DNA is TGTGCCAGCGGCGACAGGGGGTCCTACGAGCAGTACTTC.

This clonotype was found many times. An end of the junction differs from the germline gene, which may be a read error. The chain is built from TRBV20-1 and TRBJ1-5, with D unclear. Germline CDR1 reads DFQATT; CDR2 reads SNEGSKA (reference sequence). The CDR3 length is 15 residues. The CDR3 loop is CSASLSSDSSQPQHF. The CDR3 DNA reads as TGCAGTGCTAGTCTCTCCTCCGATAGCAGTCAGCCCCAGCATTTT.

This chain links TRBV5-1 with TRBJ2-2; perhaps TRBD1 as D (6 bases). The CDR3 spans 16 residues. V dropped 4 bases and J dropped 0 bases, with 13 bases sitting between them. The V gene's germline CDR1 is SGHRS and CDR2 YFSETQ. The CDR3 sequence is CASSPPTGTNTGELFF. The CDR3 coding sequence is TGCGCCAGCAGCCCTCCTACAGGGACGAACACCGGGGAGCTGTTTTTT.

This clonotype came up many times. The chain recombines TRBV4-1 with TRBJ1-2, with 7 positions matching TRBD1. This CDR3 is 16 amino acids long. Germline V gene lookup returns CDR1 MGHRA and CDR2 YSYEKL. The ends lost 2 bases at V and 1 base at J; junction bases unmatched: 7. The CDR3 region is CASSQLGQTINYGYTF. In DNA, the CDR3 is TGCGCCAGCAGCCAATTGGGACAGACCATTAACTATGGCTACACCTTC.

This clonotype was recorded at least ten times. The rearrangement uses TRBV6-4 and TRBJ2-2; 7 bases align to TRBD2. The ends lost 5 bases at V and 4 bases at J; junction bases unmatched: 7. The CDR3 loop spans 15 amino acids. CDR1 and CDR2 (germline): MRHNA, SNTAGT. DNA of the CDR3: TGTGCCAGCAGTCCCGGACTAGAAGGCACCGGGGAGCTGTTTTTT. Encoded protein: CASSPGLEGTGELFF.

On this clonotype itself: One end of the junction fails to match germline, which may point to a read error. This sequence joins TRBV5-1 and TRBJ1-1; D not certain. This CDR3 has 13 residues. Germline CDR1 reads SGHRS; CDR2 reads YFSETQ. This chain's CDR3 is CANSLAVNTEAFF. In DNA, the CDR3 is TGCGCCAACAGCTTGGCAGTGAACACTGAAGCTTTCTTT.

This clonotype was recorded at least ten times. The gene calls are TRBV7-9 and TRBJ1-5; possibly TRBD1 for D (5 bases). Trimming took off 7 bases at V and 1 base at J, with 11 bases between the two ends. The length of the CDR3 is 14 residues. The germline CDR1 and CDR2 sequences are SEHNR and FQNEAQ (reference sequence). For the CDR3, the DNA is TGTGCCAGCACCTCGGGGGGGAGCAATCAGCCCCAGCATTTT. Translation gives CASTSGGSNQPQHF.

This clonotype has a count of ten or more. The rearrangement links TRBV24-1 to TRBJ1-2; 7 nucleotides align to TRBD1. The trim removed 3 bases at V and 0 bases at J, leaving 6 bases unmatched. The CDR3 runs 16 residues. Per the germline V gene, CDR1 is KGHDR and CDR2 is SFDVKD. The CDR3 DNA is TGTGCCACCAGTGATCCCTACAGGGGCGCTAACTATGGCTACACCTTC. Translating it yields CATSDPYRGANYGYTF.

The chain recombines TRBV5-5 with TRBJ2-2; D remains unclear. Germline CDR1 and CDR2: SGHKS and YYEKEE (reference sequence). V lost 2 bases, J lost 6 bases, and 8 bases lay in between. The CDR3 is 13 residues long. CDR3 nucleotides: TGTGCCAGCAGCTTTGGGGAAGCCGGGGAGCTGTTTTTT. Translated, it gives CASSFGEAGELFF.

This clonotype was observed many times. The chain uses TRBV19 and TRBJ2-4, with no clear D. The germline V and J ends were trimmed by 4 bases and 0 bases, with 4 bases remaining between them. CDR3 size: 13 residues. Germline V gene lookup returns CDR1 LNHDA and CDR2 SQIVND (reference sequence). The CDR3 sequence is CASSTIAKNIQYF. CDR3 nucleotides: TGTGCCAGTAGTACAATAGCCAAAAACATTCAGTACTTC.

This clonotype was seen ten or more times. CDR3 sequence (DNA): TGCGCCAGCAGCCAAGGGGACGGTTCCTACGAGCAGTACTTC. Its translation is CASSQGDGSYEQYF. The chain is built from TRBV4-1 and TRBJ2-7; D may match TRBD1 or TRBD2 (5 bases each). This CDR3 has 14 residues. Trimming pared 1 base from V and 1 base from J, leaving 8 bases between. Germline V gene data show CDR1 as MGHRA and CDR2 as YSYEKL.

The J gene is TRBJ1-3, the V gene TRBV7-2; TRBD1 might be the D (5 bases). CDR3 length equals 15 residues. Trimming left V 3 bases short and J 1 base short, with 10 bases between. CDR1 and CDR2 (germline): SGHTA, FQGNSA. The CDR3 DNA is TGTGCCAGCAGCTTCGTCGGGGGTTCTGGAAACACCATATATTTT. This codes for CASSFVGGSGNTIYF.

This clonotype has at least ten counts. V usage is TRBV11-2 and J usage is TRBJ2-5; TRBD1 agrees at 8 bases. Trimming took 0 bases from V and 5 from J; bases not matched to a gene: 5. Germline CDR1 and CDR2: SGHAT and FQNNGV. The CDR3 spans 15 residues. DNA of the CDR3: TGTGCCAGCAGCTTAGATCAGGGGGCTTTCGAGACCCAGTACTTC. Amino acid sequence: CASSLDQGAFETQYF.

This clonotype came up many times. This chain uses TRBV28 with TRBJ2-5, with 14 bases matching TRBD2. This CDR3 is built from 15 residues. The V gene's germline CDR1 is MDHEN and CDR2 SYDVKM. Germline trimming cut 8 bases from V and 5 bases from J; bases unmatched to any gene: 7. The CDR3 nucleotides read TGTGCCAGCTACTCCCGACTAGCGGGAGGGGAGACCCAGTACTTC. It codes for CASYSRLAGGETQYF.

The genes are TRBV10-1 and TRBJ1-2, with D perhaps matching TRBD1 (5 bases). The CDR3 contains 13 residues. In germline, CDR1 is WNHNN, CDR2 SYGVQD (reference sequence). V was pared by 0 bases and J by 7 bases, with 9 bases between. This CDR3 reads CASSESNRGGYTF. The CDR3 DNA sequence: TGCGCCAGCAGTGAGTCGAATAGGGGTGGCTACACCTTC.

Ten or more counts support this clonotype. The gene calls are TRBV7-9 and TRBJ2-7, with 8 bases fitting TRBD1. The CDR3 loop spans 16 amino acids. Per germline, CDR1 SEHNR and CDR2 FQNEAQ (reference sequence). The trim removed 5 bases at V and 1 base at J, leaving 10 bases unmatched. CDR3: CASSDRRQGISYEQYF. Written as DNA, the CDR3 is TGTGCCAGCAGCGACCGAAGACAGGGGATTTCCTACGAGCAGTACTTC.

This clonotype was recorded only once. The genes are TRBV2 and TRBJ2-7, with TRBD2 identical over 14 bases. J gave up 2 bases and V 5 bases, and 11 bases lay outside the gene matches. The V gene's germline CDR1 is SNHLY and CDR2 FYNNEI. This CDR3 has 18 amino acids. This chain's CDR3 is CASSLRTSGRKGAYEQYF. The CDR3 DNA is TGTGCCAGCAGTTTACGGACTAGCGGGAGGAAAGGCGCCTACGAGCAGTACTTC.

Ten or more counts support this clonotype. The CDR3 is CAISQRTGTGLWDYGYTF. The CDR3 nucleotides read TGTGCCATCAGTCAGAGAACCGGGACAGGGCTATGGGACTATGGCTACACCTTC. The V gene is TRBV10-3, the J gene TRBJ1-2, with 9 bases aligning to TRBD1. CDR1 and CDR2 from the germline V gene are ENHRY and SYGVKD. Germline trimming cut 5 bases from V and 3 bases from J; bases unmatched to any gene: 16. This CDR3 is built from 18 residues.

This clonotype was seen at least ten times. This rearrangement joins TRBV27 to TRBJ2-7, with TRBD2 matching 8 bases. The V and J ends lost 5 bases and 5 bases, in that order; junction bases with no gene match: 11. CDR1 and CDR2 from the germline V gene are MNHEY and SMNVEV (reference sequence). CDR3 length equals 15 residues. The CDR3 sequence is CASSPDSGNWNEQYF. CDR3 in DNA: TGTGCCAGCAGTCCAGATAGCGGGAACTGGAACGAGCAGTACTTC.

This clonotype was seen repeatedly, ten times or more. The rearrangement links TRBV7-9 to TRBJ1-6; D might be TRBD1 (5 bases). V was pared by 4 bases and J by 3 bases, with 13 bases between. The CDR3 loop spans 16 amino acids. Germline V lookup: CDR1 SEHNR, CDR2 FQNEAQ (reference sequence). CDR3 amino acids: CASSSHRDGYNSPLHF. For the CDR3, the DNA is TGTGCCAGCAGCTCACACCGGGACGGCTATAATTCACCCCTCCACTTT.

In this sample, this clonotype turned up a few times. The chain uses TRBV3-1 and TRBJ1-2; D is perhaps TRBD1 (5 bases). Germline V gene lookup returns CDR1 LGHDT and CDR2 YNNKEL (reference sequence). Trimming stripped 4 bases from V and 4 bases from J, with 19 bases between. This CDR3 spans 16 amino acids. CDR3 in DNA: TGTGCCAGCAGCCGCGCGTATCCAGGGTCTCCCTATGGCTACACCTTC. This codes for CASSRAYPGSPYGYTF.